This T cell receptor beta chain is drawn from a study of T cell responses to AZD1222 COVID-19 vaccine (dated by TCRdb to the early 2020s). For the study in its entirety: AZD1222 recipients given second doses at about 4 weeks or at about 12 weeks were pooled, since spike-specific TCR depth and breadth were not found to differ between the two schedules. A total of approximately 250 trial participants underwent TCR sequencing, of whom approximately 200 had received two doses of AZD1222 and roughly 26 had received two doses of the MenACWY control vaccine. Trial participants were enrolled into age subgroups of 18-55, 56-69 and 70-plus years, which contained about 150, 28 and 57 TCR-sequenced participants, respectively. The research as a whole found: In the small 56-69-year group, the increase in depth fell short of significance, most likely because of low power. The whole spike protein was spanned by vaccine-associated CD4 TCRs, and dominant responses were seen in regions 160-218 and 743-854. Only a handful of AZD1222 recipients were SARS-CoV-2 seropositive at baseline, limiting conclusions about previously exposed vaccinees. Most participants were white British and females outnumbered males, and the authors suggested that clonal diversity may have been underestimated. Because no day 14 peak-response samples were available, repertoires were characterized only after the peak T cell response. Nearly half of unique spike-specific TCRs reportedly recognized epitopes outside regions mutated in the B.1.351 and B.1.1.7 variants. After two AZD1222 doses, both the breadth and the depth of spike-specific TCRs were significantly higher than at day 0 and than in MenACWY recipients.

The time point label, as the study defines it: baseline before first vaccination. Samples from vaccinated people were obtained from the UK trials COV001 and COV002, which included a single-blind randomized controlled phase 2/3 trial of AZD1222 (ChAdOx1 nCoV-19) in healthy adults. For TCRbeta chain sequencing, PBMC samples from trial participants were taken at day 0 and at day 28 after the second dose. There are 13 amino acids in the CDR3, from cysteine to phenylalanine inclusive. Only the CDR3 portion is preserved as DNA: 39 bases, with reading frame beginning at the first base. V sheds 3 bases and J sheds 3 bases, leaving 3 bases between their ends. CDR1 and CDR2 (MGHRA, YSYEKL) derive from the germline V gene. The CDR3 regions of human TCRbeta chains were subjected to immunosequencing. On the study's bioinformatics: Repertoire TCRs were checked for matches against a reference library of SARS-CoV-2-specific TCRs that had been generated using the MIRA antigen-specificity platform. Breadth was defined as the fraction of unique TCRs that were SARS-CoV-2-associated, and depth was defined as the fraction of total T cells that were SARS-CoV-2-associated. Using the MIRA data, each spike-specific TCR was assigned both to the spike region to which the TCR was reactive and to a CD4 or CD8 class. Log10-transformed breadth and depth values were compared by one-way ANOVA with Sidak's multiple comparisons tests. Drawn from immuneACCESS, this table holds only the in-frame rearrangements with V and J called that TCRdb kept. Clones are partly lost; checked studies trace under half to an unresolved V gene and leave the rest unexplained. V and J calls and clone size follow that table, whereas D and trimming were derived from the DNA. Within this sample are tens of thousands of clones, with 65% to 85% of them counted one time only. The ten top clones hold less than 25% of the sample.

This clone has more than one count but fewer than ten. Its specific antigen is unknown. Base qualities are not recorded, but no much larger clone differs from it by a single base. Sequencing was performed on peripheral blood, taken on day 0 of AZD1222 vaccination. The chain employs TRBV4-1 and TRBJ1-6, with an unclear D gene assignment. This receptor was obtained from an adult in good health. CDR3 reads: CASSQGYNSPLHF. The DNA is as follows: TGCGCCAGCAGCCAGGGCTATAATTCACCCCTCCACTTT.